These T cell receptor beta chains were read from a single sample in a study of T cells in localized non-small cell lung cancer. This table comes from immunoSEQ multiplex PCR, and its TCRdb copy is limited to in-frame clones, with some not included. The sample carries about 52,000 clones, 70% to 90% recorded once. The material sequenced was PBMCs, taken before any cancer treatment. The receptors originated from a female donor with stage II lung adenocarcinoma. Each CDR3 is given with its conserved first and last residue. D genes are given only for firm matches. Size values are once, few and many counts, or a class for expanded clones, and some rows have none.

CDR3 DNA,CDR3 protein,V gene,J gene,D gene,clone size
TGTGCCAGCAGTTTCCGGACCCCCGGGGAGCTGTTTTTT,CASSFRTPGELFF,TRBV6-5,TRBJ2-2,NA,NA
TGCGCCAGCAGCTTGGCCGCTAGCGGGGGGTACTACGAGCAGTACTTC,CASSLAASGGYYEQYF,TRBV5-1,TRBJ2-7,TRBD2,NA
TGTGCCAGTAGTTGGGGACAGCCTTCCTACGAGCAGTACTTC,CASSWGQPSYEQYF,TRBV6-1,TRBJ2-7,TRBD1,NA
TGCGCCAGCAGTCGACAGGGGGCGAACACTGAAGCTTTCTTT,CASSRQGANTEAFF,TRBV10-1,TRBJ1-1,TRBD1,NA
TGTGCCAGCTCGCCCCAAGCAGGGGGCTCAATGAACACTGAAGCTTTCTTT,CASSPQAGGSMNTEAFF,TRBV18,TRBJ1-1,TRBD1,NA
TGTGCCACCAGCGCTCAAAAAGGAGCTGGAAACACCATATATTTT,CATSAQKGAGNTIYF,TRBV15,TRBJ1-3,NA,once
TGCGCCAGCAGGCGGGCAGGGAGAGGGGCCAACGTCCCGACTTTC,CASRRAGRGANVPTF,TRBV4-1,TRBJ2-6,NA,once
TGTGCCAGCAGTTACTCCCCAGGGCTAGGGGAAAAACTGTTTTTT,CASSYSPGLGEKLFF,TRBV6-6,TRBJ1-4,NA,NA
TGTGCCAGCAGCCGAACCGGGACAGGGAACTACGAGCAGTACTTC,CASSRTGTGNYEQYF,TRBV7-9,TRBJ2-7,TRBD1,NA
TGTGCCAGCAGCCCCGTAGGGATCTACGAGCAGTACTTC,CASSPVGIYEQYF,TRBV5-6,TRBJ2-7,NA,NA
TGCGCCAGCAAGGGACAGGCGGGGTTCTCTGGAAACACCATATATTTT,CASKGQAGFSGNTIYF,TRBV5-1,TRBJ1-3,TRBD1,few
TGTGCCAGCAGCTTAGGACAGAACTATGGCTACACCTTC,CASSLGQNYGYTF,TRBV7-2,TRBJ1-2,NA,NA
TGCGCCAGCAGCCCGACCGACAGGGTAAACAATCAGCCCCAGCATTTT,CASSPTDRVNNQPQHF,TRBV4-1,TRBJ1-5,TRBD1,NA
TGTGCCAGCAGCCCTACGGACGTTGCGAGCTCCTATAATTCACCCCTCCACTTT,CASSPTDVASSYNSPLHF,TRBV9,TRBJ1-6,NA,NA
TGTGCCAGCAACCCGACAGGGTTGAACACTGAAGCTTTCTTT,CASNPTGLNTEAFF,TRBV28,TRBJ1-1,TRBD1,NA
TGTGCCAGTAGTACGAGGGACAGGTCGGGCTTCTTT,CASSTRDRSGFF,TRBV19,TRBJ1-1,TRBD1,NA
TGTGCCAGCAGCGCGGGACGGAACTATGGCTACACCTTC,CASSAGRNYGYTF,TRBV5-6,TRBJ1-2,NA,NA
TGTGCCAGCAAAGCCGGGCATACGCAGTATTTT,CASKAGHTQYF,TRBV25-1,TRBJ2-3,NA,NA
TGTGCCAGCAGCTTGGTAGCGGGGGACCCCCGGCGAACCGGGGAGCTGTTTTTT,CASSLVAGDPRRTGELFF,TRBV5-4,TRBJ2-2,TRBD2,NA
TGTGCCAGCAGCCCGGAGGGGGGTAGGGGCTACACCTTC,CASSPEGGRGYTF,TRBV6-6,TRBJ1-2,NA,NA
TGTGCCAGCAGCGCGTCGGCCGTGGGACCCGGGGAGCTGTTTTTT,CASSASAVGPGELFF,TRBV2,TRBJ2-2,NA,NA
TGTGCCAGCAGCCCCGAGTCCGGGGAGCTGTTTTTT,CASSPESGELFF,TRBV7-7,TRBJ2-2,NA,NA
TGTGCCAGCAGTTCGACAGGTCGGGGGGGCATTCAGTACTTC,CASSSTGRGGIQYF,TRBV6-5,TRBJ2-4,TRBD2,NA
TGTGCCTTTGGGGGGGGCCCGGGCGAAGTAGACAATGAGCAGTTCTTC,CAFGGGPGEVDNEQFF,TRBV30,TRBJ2-1,NA,NA
TGTGCCAGCAGTTACTCCGGGACCTCATACAATGAGCAGTTCTTC,CASSYSGTSYNEQFF,TRBV6-5,TRBJ2-1,NA,NA
TGCGCCAGCAGCTTCGGACAGGGGTTCAGGACGTTCAATGAGCAGTTCTTC,CASSFGQGFRTFNEQFF,TRBV5-1,TRBJ2-1,TRBD1,NA
TGTGCCAGCAGCGTAGGGGACAGGGGGCTATCTTCCTACGAGCAGTACTTC,CASSVGDRGLSSYEQYF,TRBV9,TRBJ2-7,TRBD1,NA
TGTGCCAGCCCAAGGACTAGCGGGGGTTACAATGAGCAGTTCTTC,CASPRTSGGYNEQFF,TRBV6-1,TRBJ2-1,TRBD2,NA
TGTGCCAGCAGCCCTGGGTGGCAGTCCTTGCATGGCTACACCTTC,CASSPGWQSLHGYTF,TRBV5-3,TRBJ1-2,NA,NA
TGTGCCAGTAGCTTGGGACATAGAAACTACGAGCAGTACTTC,CASSLGHRNYEQYF,TRBV19,TRBJ2-7,NA,NA
TGTGCCAGCAGCTTCGAAACTGAAGCTTTCTTT,CASSFETEAFF,TRBV7-9,TRBJ1-1,NA,NA
TGTGCCAGTAGCGAACAGGCCATGAACACTGAAGCTTTCTTT,CASSEQAMNTEAFF,TRBV19,TRBJ1-1,NA,once
TGTGCCAGCAGCTCACCGGGACTAGGAGAAGAGACCCAGTACTTC,CASSSPGLGEETQYF,TRBV7-6,TRBJ2-5,TRBD2,NA
TGTGCCAGCAAGGTGGGAGGGGGGCTCTACAATGAGCAGTTCTTC,CASKVGGGLYNEQFF,TRBV2,TRBJ2-1,NA,NA
TGTGCCAGCAGTTTGCGACAGGGGTCTGGAAACACCATATATTTT,CASSLRQGSGNTIYF,TRBV7-9,TRBJ1-3,TRBD1,few
TGCGCCAGCAGCGCCTCGGTGGGCTCCTACGAGCAGTACTTC,CASSASVGSYEQYF,TRBV5-1,TRBJ2-7,NA,NA
TGTGCCAGCTTCGGGACTCACACTAACTCCTACGAGCAGTACTTC,CASFGTHTNSYEQYF,TRBV21-1,TRBJ2-7,NA,NA
TGTGCCTCTACGGCCGTCGGACAGCTAGTTCCTGGCTACACCTTC,CASTAVGQLVPGYTF,TRBV6-1,TRBJ1-2,NA,NA
TGTGCCAGCAGCTCTCAGCAGGATCAGCCCCAGCATTTT,CASSSQQDQPQHF,TRBV11-2,TRBJ1-5,NA,few
TGTGCCAGCAGCTTTCAGACACTTTCGAACACCGGGGAGCTGTTTTTT,CASSFQTLSNTGELFF,TRBV5-5,TRBJ2-2,NA,NA
TGTGCCAGCAGCGAGAGTGACAGGGGAAACTATGGCTACACCTTC,CASSESDRGNYGYTF,TRBV9,TRBJ1-2,TRBD1,NA
TGTGCCAGCAGCTTTTCCGTCGACTCGGGGGCAGGGGAGACCCAGTACTTC,CASSFSVDSGAGETQYF,TRBV11-2,TRBJ2-5,NA,NA